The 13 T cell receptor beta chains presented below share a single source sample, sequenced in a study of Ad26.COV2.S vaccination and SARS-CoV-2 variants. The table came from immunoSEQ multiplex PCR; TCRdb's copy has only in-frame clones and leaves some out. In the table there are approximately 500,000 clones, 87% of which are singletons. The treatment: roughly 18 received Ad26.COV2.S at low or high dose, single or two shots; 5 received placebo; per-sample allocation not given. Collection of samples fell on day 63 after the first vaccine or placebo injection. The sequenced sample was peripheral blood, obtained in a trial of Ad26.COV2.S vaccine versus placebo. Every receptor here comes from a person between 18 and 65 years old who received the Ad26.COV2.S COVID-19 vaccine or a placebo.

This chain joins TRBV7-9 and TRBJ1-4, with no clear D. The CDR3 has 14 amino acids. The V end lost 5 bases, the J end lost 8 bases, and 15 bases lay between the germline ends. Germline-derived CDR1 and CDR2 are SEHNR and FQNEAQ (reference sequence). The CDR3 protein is CASSREELGEKLFF. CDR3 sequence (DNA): TGTGCCAGCAGCCGGGAGGAACTAGGGGAAAAACTGTTTTTT.

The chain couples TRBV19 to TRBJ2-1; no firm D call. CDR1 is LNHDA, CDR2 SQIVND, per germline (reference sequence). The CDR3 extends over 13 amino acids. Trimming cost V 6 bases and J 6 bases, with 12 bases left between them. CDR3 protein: CASRGRAANEQFF. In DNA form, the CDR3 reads TGTGCCAGTAGAGGAAGGGCGGCCAATGAGCAGTTCTTC. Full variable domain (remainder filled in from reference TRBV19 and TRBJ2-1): DGGITQSPKYLFRKEGQNVTLSCEQNLNHDAMYWYRQDPGQGLRLIYYSQIVNDFQKGDIAEGYSVSREKKESFPLTVTSAQKNPTAFYLCASRGRAANEQFFGPGTRLTVL.

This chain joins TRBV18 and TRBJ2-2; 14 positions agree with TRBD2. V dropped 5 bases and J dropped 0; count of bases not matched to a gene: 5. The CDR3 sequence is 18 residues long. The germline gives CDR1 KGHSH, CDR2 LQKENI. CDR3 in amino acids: CASSSRGLAGANTGELFF. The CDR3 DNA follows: TGTGCCAGCTCATCAAGGGGACTAGCGGGGGCGAACACCGGGGAGCTGTTTTTT.

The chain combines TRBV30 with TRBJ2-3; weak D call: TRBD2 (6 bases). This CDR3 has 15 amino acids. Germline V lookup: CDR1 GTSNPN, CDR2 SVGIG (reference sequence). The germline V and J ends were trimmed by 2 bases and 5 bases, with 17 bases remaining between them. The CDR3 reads CAWSPGDSVRDTQYF. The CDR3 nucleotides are TGTGCCTGGAGTCCCGGGGACTCCGTAAGAGATACGCAGTATTTT.

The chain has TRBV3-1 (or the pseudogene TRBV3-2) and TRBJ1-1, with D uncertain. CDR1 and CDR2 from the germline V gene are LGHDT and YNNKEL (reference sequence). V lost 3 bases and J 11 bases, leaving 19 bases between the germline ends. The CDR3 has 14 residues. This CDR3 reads CASSHTPLHLWAFF. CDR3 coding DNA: TGTGCCAGCAGCCATACCCCCCTGCATCTGTGGGCTTTCTTT.

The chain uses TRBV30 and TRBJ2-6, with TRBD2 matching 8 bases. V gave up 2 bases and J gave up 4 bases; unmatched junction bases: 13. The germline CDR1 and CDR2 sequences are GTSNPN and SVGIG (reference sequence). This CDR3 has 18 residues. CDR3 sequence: CAWSPGRGGGAGANVLTF. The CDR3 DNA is TGTGCCTGGAGTCCCGGGAGGGGGGGAGGAGCCGGGGCCAACGTCCTGACTTTC.

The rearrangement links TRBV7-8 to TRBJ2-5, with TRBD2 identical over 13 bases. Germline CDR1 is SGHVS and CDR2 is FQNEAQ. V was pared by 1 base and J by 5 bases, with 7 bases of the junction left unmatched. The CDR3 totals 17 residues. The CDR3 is CASSLGGTSGNSETQYF. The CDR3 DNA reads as TGTGCCAGCAGCTTAGGAGGGACTAGCGGGAATAGTGAGACCCAGTACTTC.

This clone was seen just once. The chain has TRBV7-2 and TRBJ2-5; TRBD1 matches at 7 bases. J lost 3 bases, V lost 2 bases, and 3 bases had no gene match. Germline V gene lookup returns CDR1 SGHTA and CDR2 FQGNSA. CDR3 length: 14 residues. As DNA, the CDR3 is TGTGCCAGCAGCTTATCAGGGGGAAAAGAGACCCAGTACTTC. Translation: CASSLSGGKETQYF.

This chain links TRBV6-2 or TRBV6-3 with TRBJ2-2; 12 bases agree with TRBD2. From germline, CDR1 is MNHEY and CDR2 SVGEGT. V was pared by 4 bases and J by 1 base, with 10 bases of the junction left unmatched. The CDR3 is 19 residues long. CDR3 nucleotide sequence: TGTGCCAGCAGTTTTACCATGACTAGCGGGAGTAAGAACACCGGGGAGCTGTTTTTT. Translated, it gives CASSFTMTSGSKNTGELFF.

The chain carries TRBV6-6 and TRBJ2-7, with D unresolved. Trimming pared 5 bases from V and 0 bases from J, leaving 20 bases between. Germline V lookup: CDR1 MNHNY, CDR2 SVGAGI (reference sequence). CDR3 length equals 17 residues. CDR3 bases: TGTGCCAGCAGTCCCCAGGTTCTCGCAGCCGCCTCCTACGAGCAGTACTTC. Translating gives CASSPQVLAAASYEQYF.

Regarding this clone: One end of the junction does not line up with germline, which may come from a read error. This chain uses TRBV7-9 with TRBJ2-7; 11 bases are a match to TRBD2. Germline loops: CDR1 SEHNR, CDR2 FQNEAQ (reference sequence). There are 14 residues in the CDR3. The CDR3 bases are TGTGCCAGCAGATTAGCGGGAGGGCCCTACGAGCAGTACTTC. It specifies CASRLAGGPYEQYF.

Here the CDR3 reads CASSKAGGRDEQYF. The CDR3 DNA is TGTGCCAGCAGCAAGGCTGGGGGGAGGGACGAGCAGTACTTC. V usage is TRBV27 and J usage is TRBJ2-7; 7 bases line up with TRBD2. The length of the CDR3 is 14 residues. CDR1 and CDR2 (germline): MNHEY, SMNVEV (reference sequence). J gave up 5 bases and V 6 bases, and 10 bases lay outside the gene matches.

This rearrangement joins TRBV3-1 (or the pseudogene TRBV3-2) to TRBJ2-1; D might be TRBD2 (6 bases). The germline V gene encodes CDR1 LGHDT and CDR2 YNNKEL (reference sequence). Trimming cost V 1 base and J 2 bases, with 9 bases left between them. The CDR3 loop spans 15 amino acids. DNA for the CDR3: TGTGCCAGCAGCCAAGCGGGAGTCCCCTACAATGAGCAGTTCTTC. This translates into CASSQAGVPYNEQFF.